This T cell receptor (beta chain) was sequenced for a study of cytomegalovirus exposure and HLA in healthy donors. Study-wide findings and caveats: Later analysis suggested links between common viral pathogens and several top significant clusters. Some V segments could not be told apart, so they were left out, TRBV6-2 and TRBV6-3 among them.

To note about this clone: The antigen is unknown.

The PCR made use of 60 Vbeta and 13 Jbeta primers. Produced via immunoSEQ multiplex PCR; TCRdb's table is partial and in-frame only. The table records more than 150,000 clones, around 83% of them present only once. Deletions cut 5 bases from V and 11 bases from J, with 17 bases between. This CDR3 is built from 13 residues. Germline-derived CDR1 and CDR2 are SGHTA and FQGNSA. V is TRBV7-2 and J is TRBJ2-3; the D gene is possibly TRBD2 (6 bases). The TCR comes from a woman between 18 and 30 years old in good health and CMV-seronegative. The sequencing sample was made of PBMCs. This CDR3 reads CASSEIQRVWQYF. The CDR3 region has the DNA TGTGCCAGCAGCGAAATACAGCGGGTGTGGCAGTATTTT.